This T cell receptor beta chain was identified during a study of blood T cell repertoires in COVID-19. Overall study context: Nucleic acid was either cDNA or gDNA, and it came from T cells, B-cell-depleted T cells, or PBMCs.

Trimming stripped 5 bases from V and 2 bases from J, with 16 bases between. The CDR3 runs 15 residues. Germline-derived CDR1 and CDR2 are SGHAT and FQDESV (reference sequence). Some clones are missing from TCRdb's copy, which holds only in-frame ones; the method was immunoSEQ multiplex PCR. Found here are 120,000 to 150,000 clones, about nine tenths of them singletons; the top ten hold 2.3%. The source material was peripheral blood. This chain links TRBV11-1 with TRBJ2-7, with D possibly being TRBD2 (7 bases). The sequence came from a human donor in a cohort sampled during active COVID-19. CDR3 loop: CASSQPGGGAYEQYF. The CDR3, as DNA: TGTGCCAGCAGCCAACCAGGAGGGGGGGCCTACGAGCAGTACTTC.